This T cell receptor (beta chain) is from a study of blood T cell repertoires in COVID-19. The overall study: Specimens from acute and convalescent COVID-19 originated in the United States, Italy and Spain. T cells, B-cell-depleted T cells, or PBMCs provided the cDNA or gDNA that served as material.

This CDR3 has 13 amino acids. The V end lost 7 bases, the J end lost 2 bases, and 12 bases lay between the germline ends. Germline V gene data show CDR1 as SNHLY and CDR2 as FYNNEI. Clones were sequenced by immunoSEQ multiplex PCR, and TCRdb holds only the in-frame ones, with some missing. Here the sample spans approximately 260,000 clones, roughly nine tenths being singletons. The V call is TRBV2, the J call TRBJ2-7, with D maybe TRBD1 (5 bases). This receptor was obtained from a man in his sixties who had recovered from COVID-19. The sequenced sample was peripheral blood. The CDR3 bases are TGTGCCAGCATCCCAGGGCCAACCTACGAGCAGTACTTC. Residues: CASIPGPTYEQYF.